This T cell receptor (beta chain) is drawn from a study of blood T cell repertoires in COVID-19. About the study: Acute-phase and convalescent COVID-19 samples originated in the United States, Italy and Spain. PBMCs, B-cell-depleted T cells, or T cells were the source of the cDNA or gDNA that made up the material.

The germline V and J ends were trimmed by 4 bases and 9 bases, with 10 bases remaining between them. Germline lookup yields CDR1 SGHTA and CDR2 FQGNSA. The CDR3 has 12 amino acids. In the authors' methods: Counts of nucleated cells, estimated from reference gene primer amplification, were obtained. Assay: immunoSEQ multiplex PCR; the TCRdb copy retains only in-frame clones and omits some. V, J and clone size are those of that table, while D and trimming were read from the DNA. This table has roughly 140,000 clones, around 87% appearing once. This chain links TRBV7-2 with TRBJ1-5, with D possibly being TRBD1 (6 bases). Sample: peripheral blood. The clonotype originates from a woman in her thirties or forties with acute or convalescent COVID-19. Here the CDR3 DNA reads TGTGCCAGCAGCTCTAGGGGGTTGCCCCAGCATTTT. Encoded protein: CASSSRGLPQHF.